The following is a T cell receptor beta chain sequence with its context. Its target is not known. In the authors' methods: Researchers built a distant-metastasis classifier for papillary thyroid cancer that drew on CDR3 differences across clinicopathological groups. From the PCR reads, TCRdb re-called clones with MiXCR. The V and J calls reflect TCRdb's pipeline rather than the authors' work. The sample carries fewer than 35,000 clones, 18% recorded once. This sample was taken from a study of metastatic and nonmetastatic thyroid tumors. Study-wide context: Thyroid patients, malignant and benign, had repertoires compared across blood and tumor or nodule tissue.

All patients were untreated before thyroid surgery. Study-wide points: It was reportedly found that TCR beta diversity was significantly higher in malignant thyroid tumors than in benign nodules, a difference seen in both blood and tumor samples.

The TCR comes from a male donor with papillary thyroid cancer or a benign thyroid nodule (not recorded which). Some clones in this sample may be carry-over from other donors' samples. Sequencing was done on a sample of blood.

Here the CDR3 DNA reads TGTGCCAGCAGCTTAATCGGTGATCAGCCCCAGCATTTT. It is translated as CASSLIGDQPQHF. The V gene is TRBV7-9, the J gene TRBJ1-5; no firm D call. The germline V and J ends were trimmed by 2 bases and 5 bases, with 7 bases remaining between them. Looked up from germline, CDR1 is SEHNR and CDR2 is FQNEAQ (reference sequence). The CDR3 is 13 amino acids.